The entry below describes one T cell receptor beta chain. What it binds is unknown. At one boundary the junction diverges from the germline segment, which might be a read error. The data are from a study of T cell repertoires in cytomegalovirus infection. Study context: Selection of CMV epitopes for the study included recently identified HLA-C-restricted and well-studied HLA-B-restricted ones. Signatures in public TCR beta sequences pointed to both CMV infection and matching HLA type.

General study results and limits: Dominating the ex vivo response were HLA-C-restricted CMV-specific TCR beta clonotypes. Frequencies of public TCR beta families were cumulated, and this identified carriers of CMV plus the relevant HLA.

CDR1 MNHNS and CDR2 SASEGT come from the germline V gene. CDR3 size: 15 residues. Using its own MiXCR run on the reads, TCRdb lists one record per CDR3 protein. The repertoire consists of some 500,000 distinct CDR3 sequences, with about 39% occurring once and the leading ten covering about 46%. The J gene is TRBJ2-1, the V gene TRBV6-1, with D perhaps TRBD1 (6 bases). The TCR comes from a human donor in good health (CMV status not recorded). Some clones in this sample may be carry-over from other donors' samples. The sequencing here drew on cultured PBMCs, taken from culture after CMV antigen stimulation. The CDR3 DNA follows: TGTGCCAGCACCAAACGGGACACCTCCTCCAATGAGCAGTTCTTC. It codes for CASTKRDTSSNEQFF.